This section outlines one T cell receptor beta chain sequence together with its context. The specificity of this receptor is unknown. Per-base qualities were not stored, and no clone one base away is much larger. The data originate from a study of T cell responses to AZD1222 COVID-19 vaccine (dated by TCRdb to the early 2020s). With respect to the entire study: AZD1222 recipients given second doses at about 4 weeks or at about 12 weeks were pooled, since spike-specific TCR depth and breadth were not found to differ between the two schedules. TCR sequencing was performed for roughly 240 trial participants, of whom about 200 were given two doses of AZD1222 and approximately 25 were given two doses of MenACWY control vaccine. Trial participants were enrolled by age into subgroups of 18-55, 56-69 and 70-plus years, and approximately 150, 30 and 60 TCR-sequenced participants, respectively, were included in these subgroups.

Results and caveats for the whole study, not just this receptor: Spike-specific TCR breadth and depth rose significantly after two AZD1222 doses compared with day 0 and with MenACWY recipients. The whole spike protein was spanned by vaccine-associated CD4 TCRs, and dominant responses were seen in regions 160-218 and 743-854. Participants were mostly white British, with more females than males. The authors suggested clonal diversity may have been underestimated. Because no samples from the day 14 peak response were available, repertoires could be characterized only after the peak T cell response. Conclusions about previously exposed vaccinees are limited because only a handful of AZD1222 recipients were SARS-CoV-2 seropositive at baseline. In the small 56-69-year group, the increase in depth fell short of significance, most likely because of low power. Reportedly, almost half of the unique spike-specific TCRs recognized epitopes lying outside the regions that are mutated in the B.1.351 and B.1.1.7 variants.

The intended sense of this specimen's time point label: baseline before first vaccination. Vaccinee samples were obtained from the UK trials COV001 and COV002, which included a single-blind randomized controlled phase 2/3 trial of AZD1222 (ChAdOx1 nCoV-19) in healthy adults. Trial participant PBMC samples were collected at day 0 and day 28 after the second dose for TCRbeta chain sequencing. The CDR3 regions of human TCRbeta chains were analyzed by immunosequencing. Per the original workflow: Repertoire TCRs were matched against a reference library of SARS-CoV-2-specific TCRs generated with the MIRA antigen-specificity platform. Breadth meant the fraction of unique TCRs that were SARS-CoV-2-associated, whereas depth meant the fraction of total T cells that were SARS-CoV-2-associated. Using the MIRA data, every spike-specific TCR was mapped to the spike region that the TCR reacted to and assigned to either a CD4 or a CD8 class. Log10-transformed breadth and depth values were compared by one-way ANOVA with Sidak's multiple comparisons tests. TCRdb retrieved this table from immuneACCESS and kept in-frame rearrangements only. Not all clones are present; in checked studies, unresolved V genes account for under half, and no reason is known for the remainder. V, J and clone size derive from that table, while D and trimming were established from the DNA sequence. The table for this sample lists roughly 65,000 clones; 65% to 80% of them were counted only once. Clones ranked in the top ten supply 9.5% to 13% of the sample.

This receptor was obtained from an adult in good health. This specimen consisted of peripheral blood, obtained on day 0 of AZD1222 vaccination.

Here the CDR3 is given as CASSGTYNEQFF. The sequenced DNA is TGTGCCAGCAGTGGGACCTACAATGAGCAGTTCTTC. In this chain, TRBV12-3 or TRBV12-4 is recombined with TRBJ2-1, with no reliable assignment of the D segment. From the cysteine up to the phenylalanine, the CDR3 has a length of 12 residues. Just CDR3 DNA is preserved here, 36 bases in frame from base 1. Trimming removed 5 bases from V and 2 bases from J, leaving 4 bases between the germline ends.